One and the same sample provided the 14 T cell receptor beta chains below, sequenced in a study of blood T cell repertoires in COVID-19. Measured with immunoSEQ multiplex PCR; TCRdb has only the in-frame clones, and not every one. The sample includes roughly 98,000 clones, 70% to 90% of them seen just once. Sequenced material: peripheral blood. These receptors were taken from a woman in her 70s with active or convalescent COVID-19.

The V call is TRBV7-2, the J call TRBJ1-2; TRBD1 is a possible D gene (5 bases). Per germline, CDR1 SGHTA and CDR2 FQGNSA. The V end lost 5 bases, the J end lost 1 base, and 14 bases lay between the germline ends. The CDR3 covers 15 residues. The CDR3 region is CASSPNRWDNYGYTF. The CDR3 DNA reads as TGTGCCAGCAGCCCTAACAGGTGGGATAACTATGGCTACACCTTC.

This rearrangement joins TRBV18 to TRBJ1-2; no reliable D call. The CDR3 is made up of 16 amino acids. The V and J ends lost 3 bases and 3 bases respectively, with 17 bases between them. Germline CDR1 reads KGHSH; CDR2 reads LQKENI. For the CDR3, the DNA is TGTGCCAGCTCACCTACCCCCTCGGGTTATTACTATGGCTACACCTTC. Translated, it gives CASSPTPSGYYYGYTF.

This chain links TRBV20-1 with TRBJ2-7, with D possibly TRBD1 on 5 matching bases. Trimming shortened V by 3 bases and J by 2 bases, and 14 bases separated the two germline ends. Germline V gene sequence: CDR1 DFQATT, CDR2 SNEGSKA (reference sequence). The CDR3 spans 14 residues. The CDR3 sequence is CSASITTGPYEQYF. In nucleotides, the CDR3 is TGCAGTGCTAGTATAACCACAGGTCCCTACGAGCAGTACTTC.

This sequence joins TRBV27 and TRBJ1-1; 9 positions agree with TRBD1. V shed 4 bases and J 11 bases; nucleotides not matched to a gene: 5. The CDR3 has 12 amino acids. Looked up from germline, CDR1 is MNHEY and CDR2 is SMNVEV (reference sequence). The CDR3, as DNA: TGTGCCAGCAGTTCAGGGACAGGGAGGGCTTTCTTT. Its protein is CASSSGTGRAFF.

The chain has TRBV9 and TRBJ2-3; TRBD2 matches 10 bases. This CDR3 has 12 amino acids. With V trimmed by 4 bases and J by 14 bases, 7 bases remained unmatched. Germline assignment: CDR1 SGDLS and CDR2 YYNGEE. The CDR3 loop is CASSPLAGATYF. The CDR3 region has the DNA TGTGCCAGCAGCCCCCTAGCGGGGGCGACGTATTTT.

V gene TRBV5-4 combines with J gene TRBJ2-7; TRBD1 matches 7 bases. The CDR3 loop spans 14 amino acids. Trimming at V came to 0 bases and at J to 6 bases, leaving 6 bases not matched to a gene. The V gene's germline CDR1 is SGHNT and CDR2 YYREEE (reference sequence). This chain's CDR3 is CASSLGQGVGEQYF. CDR3 in DNA: TGTGCCAGCAGCTTGGGACAGGGTGTGGGCGAGCAGTACTTC.

With respect to this clone: Germline and junction disagree at one end, which may indicate a read error. The chain combines TRBV7-2 with TRBJ2-5; D perhaps matches TRBD2 (7 bases). Per germline, CDR1 SGHTA and CDR2 FQGNSA. The CDR3 totals 13 residues. The CDR3 here is CASSPGGRETQHF. The CDR3, as DNA: TGTGCCAGCAGCCCGGGGGGCCGGGAGACCCAGCACTTC.

J is TRBJ1-4 and V is TRBV28, with 10 bases identical to TRBD1. The CDR3 is 15 amino acids. J gave up 6 bases and V 5 bases, and 6 bases lay outside the gene matches. Germline values: CDR1 MDHEN, CDR2 SYDVKM. CDR3 sequence (DNA): TGTGCCAGCAGTACACAAGGGACAGGGGATGAAAAACTGTTTTTT. It specifies CASSTQGTGDEKLFF.

This chain connects TRBV7-2 to TRBJ2-1; tentatively, D is TRBD1 (5 bases). The CDR3 is 15 residues long. In germline, CDR1 is SGHTA, CDR2 FQGNSA. V was pared by 5 bases and J by 2 bases, with 13 bases between. The DNA of the CDR3 is TGTGCCAGCAGCCGTGGGGCTGGGCCCTACAATGAGCAGTTCTTC. Protein sequence: CASSRGAGPYNEQFF.

The chain joins TRBV7-9 to TRBJ1-1; a possible D gene is TRBD1 (6 bases). CDR3 length: 14 residues. Trimming pared 5 bases from V and 0 bases from J, leaving 10 bases between. Per the germline V gene, CDR1 is SEHNR and CDR2 is FQNEAQ (reference sequence). In DNA, the CDR3 is TGTGCCAGCAGCCCAGGGGTCCTGAACACTGAAGCTTTCTTT. It translates to CASSPGVLNTEAFF.

The chain carries TRBV12-3 or TRBV12-4 and TRBJ1-1, with TRBD1 as a possible D gene (5 bases). The germline V and J ends were trimmed by 4 bases and 7 bases, with 10 bases remaining between them. The CDR3 contains 12 residues. In DNA form, the CDR3 reads TGTGCCAGCAGTTCTCCCGGGGGTGAAGCTTTCTTT. This translates into CASSSPGGEAFF.

This sequence joins TRBV7-2 and TRBJ2-2, with 7 bases aligning to TRBD2. After removal of 6 bases from V and 7 bases from J, the junction contained 14 bases not matched to a gene. The V gene's germline CDR1 is SGHTA and CDR2 FQGNSA. The CDR3 totals 16 residues. CDR3: CASSPPGRGWGGELFF. CDR3 DNA: TGTGCCAGCAGTCCCCCTGGGAGGGGCTGGGGCGGGGAGCTGTTTTTT.

The chain recombines TRBV27 with TRBJ2-1; 13 nucleotides match TRBD2. CDR1 is MNHEY and CDR2 is SMNVEV in the germline V gene (reference sequence). V shed 5 bases, J shed 5 bases, and the junction held 6 bases outside the gene matches. The CDR3 length is 16 residues. This CDR3 reads CASSPGTSGANNEQFF. The CDR3 DNA sequence: TGTGCCAGCAGTCCAGGGACTAGCGGGGCTAACAATGAGCAGTTCTTC.

The chain is built from TRBV7-2 and TRBJ1-2; possibly TRBD1 for D (5 bases). Germline CDR1 SGHTA, CDR2 FQGNSA. CDR3 length equals 15 residues. The germline V and J ends were trimmed by 2 bases and 2 bases, with 12 bases remaining between them. CDR3 in amino acids: CASSLSGDRNYGYTF. The CDR3 bases are TGTGCCAGCAGCTTATCGGGCGACAGAAACTATGGCTACACCTTC.